This TCR beta chain was sequenced for a study of T cells in Graves' hyperthyroidism and ophthalmopathy. Regarding the study as a whole: In blood, most of the thyroid clonotypes expanded above 0.001 were also present.

Worth noting for this clonotype: Its antigen is unidentified.

Template material for amplifying TCR beta CDR3 regions consisted of RNA transcripts. Using the HTBI primer set, a first-round RT-PCR was run on the TCR CDR3. TCRdb passed the multiplex PCR reads through MiXCR, listing each CDR3 protein once. The sample carries 700,000 to 950,000 distinct CDR3 sequences, 30% to 40% recorded once. Germline CDR1 and CDR2: LNHNV and YYDKDF (reference sequence). The V and J ends lost 5 bases and 4 bases respectively, with 11 bases between them. The CDR3 has 13 amino acids. A lack of ophthalmopathy progression within 18 months defined stable Graves' hyperthyroidism. Reasons for excluding patients were uncontrolled infection, other autoimmune disease, pregnancy or lactation.

The TCR comes from a woman in her thirties or forties with Graves' hyperthyroidism. The rearrangement links TRBV15 to TRBJ1-2; D possibly corresponds to TRBD1 (5 bases). The sample comprised blood. The CDR3 DNA is TGTGCCACCAGCCCTTCGAGGGGCTATGGCTACACCTTC. This codes for CATSPSRGYGYTF.